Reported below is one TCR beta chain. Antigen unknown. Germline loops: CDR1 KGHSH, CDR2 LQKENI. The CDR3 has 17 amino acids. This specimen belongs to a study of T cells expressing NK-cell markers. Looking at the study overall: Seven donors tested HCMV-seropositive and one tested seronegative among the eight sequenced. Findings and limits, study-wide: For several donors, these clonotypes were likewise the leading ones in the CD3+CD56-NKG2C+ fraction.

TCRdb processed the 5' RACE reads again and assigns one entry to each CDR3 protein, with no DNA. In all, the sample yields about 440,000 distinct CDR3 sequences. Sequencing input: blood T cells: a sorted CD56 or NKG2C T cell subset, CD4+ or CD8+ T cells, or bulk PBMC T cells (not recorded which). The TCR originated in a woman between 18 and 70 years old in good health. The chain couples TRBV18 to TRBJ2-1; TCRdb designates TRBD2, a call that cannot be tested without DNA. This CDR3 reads CASSPPGLAGGHNEQFF.